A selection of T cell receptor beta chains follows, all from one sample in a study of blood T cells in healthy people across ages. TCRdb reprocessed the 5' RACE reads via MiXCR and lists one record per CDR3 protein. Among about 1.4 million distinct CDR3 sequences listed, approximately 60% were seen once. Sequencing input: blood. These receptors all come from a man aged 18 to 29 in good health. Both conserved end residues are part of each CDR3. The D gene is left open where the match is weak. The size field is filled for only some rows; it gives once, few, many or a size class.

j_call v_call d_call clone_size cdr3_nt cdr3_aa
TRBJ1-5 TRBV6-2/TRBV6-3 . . TGTGCCAGCAGACCTACCGAGGGATATATCAATCAGCCCCAGCATTTT CASRPTEGYINQPQHF
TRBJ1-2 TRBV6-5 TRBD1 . TGTGCCAGCAGTTCGGGGACAGGAAGAGGCTACACCTTC CASSSGTGRGYTF
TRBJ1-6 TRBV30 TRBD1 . TGTGCCTTCCGACAGGGTAGAAGCTCCTATAATTCACCCCTCCACTTT CAFRQGRSSYNSPLHF
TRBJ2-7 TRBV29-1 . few TGCAGCGTTGAAATCCCAGGGGACCGCGAGCAGTACTTC CSVEIPGDREQYF
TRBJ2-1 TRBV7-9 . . TGTGCCAGCGGGGCTGGGGAGACCCAGTTCTTC CASGAGETQFF
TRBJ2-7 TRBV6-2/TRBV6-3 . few TGTGCCAGCAGTTTAACCTCCGGTTCCGAGCAGTACTTC CASSLTSGSEQYF
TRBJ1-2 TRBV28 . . TGTGCCACTTCCGGCGTTCTGAACTATGGCTACACCTTC CATSGVLNYGYTF
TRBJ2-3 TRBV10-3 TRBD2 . TGTGCCATAAACGGACTAGCGTACACAGATACGCAGTATTTT CAINGLAYTDTQYF
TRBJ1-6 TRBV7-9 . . TGTGCCAGCATCTCATCGCGGCAGGGTGGATCACCCCTCCACTTT CASISSRQGGSPLHF
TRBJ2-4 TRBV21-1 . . TGTGCCAGCATCCCGACGTGGGTCGTAGCCAAAAACATTCAGTACTTC CASIPTWVVAKNIQYF
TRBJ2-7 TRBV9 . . TGTGCCAGCAGCTCTGGGACTCCCGTCGGCGAGCAGTACTTC CASSSGTPVGEQYF
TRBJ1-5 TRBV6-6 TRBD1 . TGTGCCAGCAGTTACTCGAGAGGACAGGGAAATCAGCCCCAGCATTTT CASSYSRGQGNQPQHF
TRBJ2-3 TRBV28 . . TGTGCCAGCAGGGAACTAGGGGGCACAGATACGCAGTATTTT CASRELGGTDTQYF
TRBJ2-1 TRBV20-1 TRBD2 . TGCAGTGCTCTCGAGGGAGGGCGGGGTGAGCAGTTCTTC CSALEGGRGEQFF
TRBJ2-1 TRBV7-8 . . TGTGCCAGCAGCCCGAGGACAGTGAGGGTAGATGAGCAGTTCTTC CASSPRTVRVDEQFF
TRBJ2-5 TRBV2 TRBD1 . TGTGCCAGCAGTATAGGGGGCGAAGTGAGGGCCCAGTACTTC CASSIGGEVRAQYF
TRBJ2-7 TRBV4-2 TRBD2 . TGTGCCAGCAGCCAAGATCTCCCCGAGCGGGGTCTCTACGAGCAGTACTTC CASSQDLPERGLYEQYF
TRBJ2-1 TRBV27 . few TGTGCCAGCAGTTCAGGACCCCTCGGCATATTCAATGAGCAGTTCTTC CASSSGPLGIFNEQFF
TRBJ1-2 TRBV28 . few TGTGCCAGCAGTCCCCCCCTCCTCAATTATGGCTACACCTTC CASSPPLLNYGYTF
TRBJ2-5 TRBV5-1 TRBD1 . TGCGCCAGCAGCCCCACCGGACAGGGCGGAGAGACCCAGTACTTC CASSPTGQGGETQYF
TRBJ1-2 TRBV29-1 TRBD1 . TGCAGCGTTCACCGGGACAGGGGGTATGGCTACACCTTC CSVHRDRGYGYTF
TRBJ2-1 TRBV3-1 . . TGTGCCAGCAGCCAAGAGGGGTCTCGCGTCGGGCAGGAATCCTACAATGAGCAGTTCTTC CASSQEGSRVGQESYNEQFF
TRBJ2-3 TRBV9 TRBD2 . TGTGCCAGCAGCGAACTAGCGGTCGTGCATACGCAGTATTTT CASSELAVVHTQYF
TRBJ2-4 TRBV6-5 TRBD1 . TGTGCCAGCAGTTCGGACAGGGGCAACATTCAGTACTTC CASSSDRGNIQYF
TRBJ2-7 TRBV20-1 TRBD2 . TGCAGTGCTTGGGCGGGAGGGGAGCAGTACTTC CSAWAGGEQYF
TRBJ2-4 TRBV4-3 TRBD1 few TGCGCCAGCAGCCGGGCAGGGGGCAACAAAAACATTCAGTACTTC CASSRAGGNKNIQYF
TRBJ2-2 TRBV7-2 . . TGTGCCAGCAGCTTAGCGCCCGGGGGTGTCACCGGGGAGCTGTTTTTT CASSLAPGGVTGELFF
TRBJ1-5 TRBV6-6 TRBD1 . TGTGCCAGCAGCTGGGACAGGCGGGACCAGCCCCAGCATTTT CASSWDRRDQPQHF
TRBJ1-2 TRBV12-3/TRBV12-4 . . TGTGCCAGCGCCACAGGGCCTTCTAACTATGGCTACACCTTC CASATGPSNYGYTF
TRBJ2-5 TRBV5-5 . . TGTGCCAGCACACCCCCCACGACGGCACAAGAGACCCAGTACTTC CASTPPTTAQETQYF
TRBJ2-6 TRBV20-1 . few TGCAGTGCGTGGGTTCTCTCTGGGGCCAACGTCCTGACTTTC CSAWVLSGANVLTF
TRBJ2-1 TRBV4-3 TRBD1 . TGCGCCAGCAGCCAAGTAGGACAGGGCGGTGGCAATGAGCAGTTCTTC CASSQVGQGGGNEQFF
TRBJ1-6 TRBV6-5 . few TGTGCCAGCAGTCCCAGGGAAAAGTCACCCCTCCACTTT CASSPREKSPLHF
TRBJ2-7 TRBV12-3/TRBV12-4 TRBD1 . TGTGCCAGCAGTTTATATTGGGACAGGGGAGGCTACGAGCAGTACTTC CASSLYWDRGGYEQYF
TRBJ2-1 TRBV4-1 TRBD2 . TGCGCCAGCGGCTTACGTACACTAGCGGGACCCTACAATGAGCAGTTCTTC CASGLRTLAGPYNEQFF
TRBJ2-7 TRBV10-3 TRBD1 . TGTGCCATTCGCACAGGGGGGAGGTGGTACGAGCAGTACTTC CAIRTGGRWYEQYF
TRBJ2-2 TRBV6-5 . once TGTGCCAGTACTCAGGGCTTCACGGAGACCGGGGAGCTGTTTTTT CASTQGFTETGELFF
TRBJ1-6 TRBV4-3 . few TGCGCCAGCAGCCAAGTCCTACTTAGCTCCTATAATTCACCCCTCCACTTT CASSQVLLSSYNSPLHF
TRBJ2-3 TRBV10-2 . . TGCGCCAGCAGTGAAGGGATGGTCCTCCCTAGCACAGATACGCAGTATTTT CASSEGMVLPSTDTQYF
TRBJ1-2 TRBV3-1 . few TGTGCCAGCAGCCAATCGGCCCCTTACTACACCTTC CASSQSAPYYTF
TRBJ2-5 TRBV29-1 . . TGCAGCGTTGAAGATCTGGGGGACTGGGTGGAGACCCAGTACTTC CSVEDLGDWVETQYF